The source of this T cell receptor beta chain is a study of cytomegalovirus exposure and HLA in healthy donors. This clone was seen only a few times. The PCR employed 60 Vbeta primers together with 13 Jbeta primers. In the authors' methods: A later analysis counted 65 million to 95 million unique TCR beta chains, 10 million to 12 million shared. Libraries were prepared by immunoSEQ multiplex PCR; TCRdb keeps only in-frame clonotypes and omits some of them. D and trimming come from the DNA, and the V and J calls and clone size come from that table. The sample includes 150,000 to 200,000 clones, roughly 82% seen only once; the top ten take less than 1.6%. The J segment lost 6 bases and the V segment lost 4 bases, leaving 8 bases of the junction unmatched. CDR3 length: 14 residues. Germline CDR1 is SGHRS and CDR2 is YFSETQ.

Input material: PBMCs. V is TRBV5-1 and J is TRBJ2-7; 9 bases line up with TRBD2. The source is a girl aged 10-17 years in good health and CMV-seropositive. CDR3 sequence (DNA): TGCGCCAGCAGCCCCGGGACTAGCTTCTCCGAGCAGTACTTC. This sequence encodes CASSPGTSFSEQYF.